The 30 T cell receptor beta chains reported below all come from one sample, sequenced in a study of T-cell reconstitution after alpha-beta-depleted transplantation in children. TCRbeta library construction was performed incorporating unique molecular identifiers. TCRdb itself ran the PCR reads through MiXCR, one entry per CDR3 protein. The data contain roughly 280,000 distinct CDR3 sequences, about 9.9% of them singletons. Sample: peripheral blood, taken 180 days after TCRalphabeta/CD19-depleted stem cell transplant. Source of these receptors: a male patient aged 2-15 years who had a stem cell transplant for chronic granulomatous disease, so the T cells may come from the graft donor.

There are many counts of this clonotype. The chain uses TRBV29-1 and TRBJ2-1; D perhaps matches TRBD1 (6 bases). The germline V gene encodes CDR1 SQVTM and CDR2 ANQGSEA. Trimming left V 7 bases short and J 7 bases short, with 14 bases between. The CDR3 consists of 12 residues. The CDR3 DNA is TGCAGCGCATCTCGGACAGAAAATGAGCAGTTCTTC. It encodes CSASRTENEQFF.

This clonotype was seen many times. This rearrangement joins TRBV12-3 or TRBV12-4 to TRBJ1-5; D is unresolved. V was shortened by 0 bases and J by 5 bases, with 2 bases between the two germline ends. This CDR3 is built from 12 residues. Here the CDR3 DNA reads TGTGCCAGCAGTTTAGCGGATCAGCCCCAGCATTTT. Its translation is CASSLADQPQHF.

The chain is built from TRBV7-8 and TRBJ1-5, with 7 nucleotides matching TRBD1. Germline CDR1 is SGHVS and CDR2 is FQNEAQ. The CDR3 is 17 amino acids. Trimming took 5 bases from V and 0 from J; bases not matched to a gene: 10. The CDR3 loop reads CASSLRQGGYSNQPQHF. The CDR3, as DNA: TGTGCCAGCAGCCTTCGACAGGGCGGGTATAGCAATCAGCCCCAGCATTTT.

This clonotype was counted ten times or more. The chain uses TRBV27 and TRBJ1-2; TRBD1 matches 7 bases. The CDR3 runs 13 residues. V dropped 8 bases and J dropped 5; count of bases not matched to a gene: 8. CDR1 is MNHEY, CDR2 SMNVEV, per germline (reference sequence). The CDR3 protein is CASGPGTEYGYTF. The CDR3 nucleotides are TGTGCCAGCGGGCCCGGGACAGAGTATGGCTACACCTTC.

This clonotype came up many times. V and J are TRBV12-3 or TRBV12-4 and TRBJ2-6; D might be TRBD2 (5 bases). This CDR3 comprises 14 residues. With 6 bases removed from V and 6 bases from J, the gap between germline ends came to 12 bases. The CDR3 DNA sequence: TGTGCCAGCAGCCTCGAGGGTGAGGCCAACGTCCTGACTTTC. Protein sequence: CASSLEGEANVLTF.

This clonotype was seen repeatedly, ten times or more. For the CDR3, the DNA is TGTGCCAGCAGCCATCGAGGACGTAGCAATGGCTACACCTTC. It translates to CASSHRGRSNGYTF. This chain links TRBV6-2 or TRBV6-3 with TRBJ1-2; D is ambiguous. The V gene lost 6 bases and the J gene lost 6 bases, with 17 bases spanning the gap. From germline, CDR1 is MNHEY and CDR2 SVGEGT. The CDR3 length is 14 residues.

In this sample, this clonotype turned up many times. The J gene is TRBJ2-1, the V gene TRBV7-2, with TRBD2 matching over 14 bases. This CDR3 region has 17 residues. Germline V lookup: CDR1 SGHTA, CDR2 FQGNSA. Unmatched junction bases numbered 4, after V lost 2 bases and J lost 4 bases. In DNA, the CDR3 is TGTGCCAGCAGCTTACGGACTAGCGGGGGGCTATACAATGAGCAGTTCTTC. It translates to CASSLRTSGGLYNEQFF.

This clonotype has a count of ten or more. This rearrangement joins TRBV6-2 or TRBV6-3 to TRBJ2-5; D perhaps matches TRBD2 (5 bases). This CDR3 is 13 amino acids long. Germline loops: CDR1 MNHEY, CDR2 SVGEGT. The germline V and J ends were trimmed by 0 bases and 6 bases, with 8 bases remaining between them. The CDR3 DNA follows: TGTGCCAGCAGTTACTCCGAGGGAAAGACCCAGTACTTC. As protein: CASSYSEGKTQYF.

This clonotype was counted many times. The CDR3 sequence: CASSSGWGRYHNEQFF. In nucleotides, the CDR3 is TGTGCCAGCAGCTCGGGGTGGGGGAGGTACCACAATGAGCAGTTCTTC. The chain combines TRBV28 with TRBJ2-1; D is perhaps TRBD2 (6 bases). V was pared by 6 bases and J by 5 bases, with 20 bases between. Germline V gene data show CDR1 as MDHEN and CDR2 as SYDVKM. The length of the CDR3 is 16 residues.

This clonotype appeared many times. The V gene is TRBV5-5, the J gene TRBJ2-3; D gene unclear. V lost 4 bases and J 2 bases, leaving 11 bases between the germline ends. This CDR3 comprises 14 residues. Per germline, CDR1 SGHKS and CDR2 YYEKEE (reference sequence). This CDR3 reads CASSPSRYTDTQYF. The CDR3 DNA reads TGTGCCAGCAGCCCTTCTAGATACACAGATACGCAGTATTTT.

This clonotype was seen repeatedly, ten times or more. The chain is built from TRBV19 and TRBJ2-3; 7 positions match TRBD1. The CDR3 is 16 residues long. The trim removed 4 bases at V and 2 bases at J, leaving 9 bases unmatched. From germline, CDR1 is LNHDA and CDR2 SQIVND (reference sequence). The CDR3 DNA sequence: TGTGCCAGTAGTACCCAACAGGGGCCAAACACAGATACGCAGTATTTT. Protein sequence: CASSTQQGPNTDTQYF.

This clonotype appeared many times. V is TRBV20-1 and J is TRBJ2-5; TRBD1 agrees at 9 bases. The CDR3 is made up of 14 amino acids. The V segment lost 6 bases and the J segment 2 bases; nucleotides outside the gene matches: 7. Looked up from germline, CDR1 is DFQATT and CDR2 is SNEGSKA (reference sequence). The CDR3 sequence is CSATGQGTQETQYF. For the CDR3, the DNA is TGCAGTGCCACAGGACAGGGGACACAAGAGACCCAGTACTTC.

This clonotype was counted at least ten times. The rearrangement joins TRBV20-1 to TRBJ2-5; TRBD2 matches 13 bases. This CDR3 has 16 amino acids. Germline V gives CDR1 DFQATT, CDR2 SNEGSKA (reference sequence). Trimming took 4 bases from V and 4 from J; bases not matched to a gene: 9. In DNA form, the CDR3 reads TGCAGTGCTATCCCCGGACTAGCGGGAGATGGAGAGACCCAGTACTTC. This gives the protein CSAIPGLAGDGETQYF.

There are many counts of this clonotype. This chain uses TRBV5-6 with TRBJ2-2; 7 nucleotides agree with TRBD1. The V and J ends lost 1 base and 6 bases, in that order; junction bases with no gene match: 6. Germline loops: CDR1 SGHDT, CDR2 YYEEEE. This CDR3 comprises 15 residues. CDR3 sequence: CASSLSDRDAGELFF. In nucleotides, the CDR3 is TGTGCCAGCAGCTTGTCTGACAGGGATGCCGGGGAGCTGTTTTTT.

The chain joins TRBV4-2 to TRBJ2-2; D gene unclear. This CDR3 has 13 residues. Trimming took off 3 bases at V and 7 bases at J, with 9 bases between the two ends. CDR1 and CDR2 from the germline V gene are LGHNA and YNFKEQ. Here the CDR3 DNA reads TGTGCCAGCAGCCAGAGCCTAGTCGGGGAGCTGTTTTTT. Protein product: CASSQSLVGELFF.

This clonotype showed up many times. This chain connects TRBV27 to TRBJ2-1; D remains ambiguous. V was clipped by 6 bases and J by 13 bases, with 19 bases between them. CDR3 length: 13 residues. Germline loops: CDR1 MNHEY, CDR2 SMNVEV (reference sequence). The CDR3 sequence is CASSVYSSILQFF. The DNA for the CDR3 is TGTGCCAGCAGCGTTTACTCCTCTATACTCCAGTTCTTC.

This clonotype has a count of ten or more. CDR3 sequence reads: CASSLGRGSNYEQYF. The CDR3 nucleotides read TGTGCCAGCAGCTTGGGGCGGGGATCCAACTACGAGCAGTACTTC. The V call is TRBV5-5, the J call TRBJ2-7; weak D call: TRBD2 (6 bases). V lost 0 bases, J lost 3 bases, and 13 bases lay in between. Per germline, CDR1 SGHKS and CDR2 YYEKEE (reference sequence). CDR3 length: 15 amino acids.

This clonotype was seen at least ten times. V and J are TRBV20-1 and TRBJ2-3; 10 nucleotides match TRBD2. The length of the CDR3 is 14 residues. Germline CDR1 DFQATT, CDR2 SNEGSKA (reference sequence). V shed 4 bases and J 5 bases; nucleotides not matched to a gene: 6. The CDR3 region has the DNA TGCAGTGCTACCAGCGGGGGGGCGGGAGATACGCAGTATTTT. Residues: CSATSGGAGDTQYF.

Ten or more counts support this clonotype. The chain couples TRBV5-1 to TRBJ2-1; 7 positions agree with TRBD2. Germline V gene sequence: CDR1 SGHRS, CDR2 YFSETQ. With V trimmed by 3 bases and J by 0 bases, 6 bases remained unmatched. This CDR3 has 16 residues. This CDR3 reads CASSSTRGSSYNEQFF. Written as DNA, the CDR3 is TGCGCCAGCAGCTCGACGCGGGGGAGCTCCTACAATGAGCAGTTCTTC.

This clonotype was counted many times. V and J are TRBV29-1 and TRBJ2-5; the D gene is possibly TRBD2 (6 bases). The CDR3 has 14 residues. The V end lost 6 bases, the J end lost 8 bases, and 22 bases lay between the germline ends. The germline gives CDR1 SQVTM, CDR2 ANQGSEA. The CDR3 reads CSVGGFDAGITQYF. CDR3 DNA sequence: TGCAGCGTGGGGGGATTCGATGCGGGCATAACCCAGTACTTC.

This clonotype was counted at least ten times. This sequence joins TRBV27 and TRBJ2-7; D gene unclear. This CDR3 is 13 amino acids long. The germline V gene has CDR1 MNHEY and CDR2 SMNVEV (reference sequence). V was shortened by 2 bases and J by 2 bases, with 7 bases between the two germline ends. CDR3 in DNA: TGTGCCAGCAGTTTACTGGGGACCTACGAGCAGTACTTC. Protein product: CASSLLGTYEQYF.

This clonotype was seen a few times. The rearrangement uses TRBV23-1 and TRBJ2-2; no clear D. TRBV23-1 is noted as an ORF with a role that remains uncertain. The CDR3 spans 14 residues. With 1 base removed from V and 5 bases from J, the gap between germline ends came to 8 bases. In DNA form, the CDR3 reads TGCGCCAGCAGTCAATTAATACCTACCGGGGAGCTGTTTTTT. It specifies CASSQLIPTGELFF.

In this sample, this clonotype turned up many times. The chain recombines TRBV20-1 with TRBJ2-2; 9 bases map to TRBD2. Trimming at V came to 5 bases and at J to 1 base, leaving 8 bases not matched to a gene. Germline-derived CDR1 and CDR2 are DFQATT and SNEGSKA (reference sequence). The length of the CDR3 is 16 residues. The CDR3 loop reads CSAVDSGRGNTGELFF. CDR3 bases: TGCAGTGCTGTCGATAGCGGGAGAGGGAACACCGGGGAGCTGTTTTTT.

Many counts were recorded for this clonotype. The CDR3 spells CASAPGSSYNEQFF. CDR3 nucleotides: TGTGCCAGCGCACCCGGTAGCTCCTACAATGAGCAGTTCTTC. The V and J genes are TRBV7-2 and TRBJ2-1; no definite D call. Germline values: CDR1 SGHTA, CDR2 FQGNSA. The CDR3 runs to 14 residues. V was clipped by 8 bases and J by 0 bases, with 11 bases between them.

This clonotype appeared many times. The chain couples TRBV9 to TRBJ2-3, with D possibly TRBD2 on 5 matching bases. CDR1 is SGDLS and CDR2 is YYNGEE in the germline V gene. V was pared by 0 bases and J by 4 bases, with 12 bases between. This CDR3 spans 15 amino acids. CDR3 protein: CASSVEREAADTQYF. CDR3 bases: TGTGCCAGCAGCGTAGAGAGGGAAGCGGCAGATACGCAGTATTTT.

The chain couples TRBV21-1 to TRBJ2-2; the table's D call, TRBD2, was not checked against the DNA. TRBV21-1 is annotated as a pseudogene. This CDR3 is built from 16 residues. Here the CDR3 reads CASSKASTSLPGELFF. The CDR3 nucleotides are TGTGCCAGCAGCAAAGCCTCTACTAGTCTCCCCGGGGAGCTGTTTTTT.

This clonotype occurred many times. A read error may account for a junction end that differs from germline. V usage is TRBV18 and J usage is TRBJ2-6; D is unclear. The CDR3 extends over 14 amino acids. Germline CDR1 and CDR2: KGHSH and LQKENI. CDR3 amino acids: CASSPPSGANVLTF. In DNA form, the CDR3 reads TGCGCCAGCAGCCCCCCCTCTGGGGCCAACGTCCTGACTTTC.

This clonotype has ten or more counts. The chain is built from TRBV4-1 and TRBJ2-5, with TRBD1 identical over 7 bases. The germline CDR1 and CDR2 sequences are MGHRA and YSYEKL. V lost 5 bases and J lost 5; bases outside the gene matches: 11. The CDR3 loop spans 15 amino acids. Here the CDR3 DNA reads TGCGCCAGCAGCTTACAGGGGAGTCCCCCGGAGACCCAGTACTTC. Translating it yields CASSLQGSPPETQYF.

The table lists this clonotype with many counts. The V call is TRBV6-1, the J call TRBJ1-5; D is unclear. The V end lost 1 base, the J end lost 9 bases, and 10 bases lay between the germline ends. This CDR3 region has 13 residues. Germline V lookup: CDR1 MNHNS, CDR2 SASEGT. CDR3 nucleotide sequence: TGTGCCAGCAGTGAAGGGTTCAGCCGGCCCCAGCATTTT. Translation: CASSEGFSRPQHF.

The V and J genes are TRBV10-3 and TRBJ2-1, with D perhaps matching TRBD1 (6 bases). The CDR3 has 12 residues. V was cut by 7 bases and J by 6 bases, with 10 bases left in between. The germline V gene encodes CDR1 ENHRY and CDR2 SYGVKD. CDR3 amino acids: CAINAGVNEQFF. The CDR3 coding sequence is TGTGCCATCAATGCAGGGGTCAATGAGCAGTTCTTC.